The clone carrying this T cell receptor (beta chain) was counted only a few times. This CDR3 comprises 18 residues. The data derive from a study of response to subunit inactivated influenza vaccine. TCRdb redid the calling of the RT-PCR reads with MiXCR, one entry per CDR3 protein. This sample has a few hundred thousand distinct CDR3 sequences, with 20% to 25% found just once. The chain links TRBV21-1 to TRBJ1-5. TRBV21-1 counts as a pseudogene. The source of this sequence is a man aged 45 to 75 who received an inactivated influenza vaccine. This specimen was PBMCs from blood, taken about 20 months after vaccination. CDR3 bases: TGTGCCAGCAGCAAAGCATGGGGGAGATCGCTTAGCAATCAGCCCCAGCATTTT. Translated: CASSKAWGRSLSNQPQHF.